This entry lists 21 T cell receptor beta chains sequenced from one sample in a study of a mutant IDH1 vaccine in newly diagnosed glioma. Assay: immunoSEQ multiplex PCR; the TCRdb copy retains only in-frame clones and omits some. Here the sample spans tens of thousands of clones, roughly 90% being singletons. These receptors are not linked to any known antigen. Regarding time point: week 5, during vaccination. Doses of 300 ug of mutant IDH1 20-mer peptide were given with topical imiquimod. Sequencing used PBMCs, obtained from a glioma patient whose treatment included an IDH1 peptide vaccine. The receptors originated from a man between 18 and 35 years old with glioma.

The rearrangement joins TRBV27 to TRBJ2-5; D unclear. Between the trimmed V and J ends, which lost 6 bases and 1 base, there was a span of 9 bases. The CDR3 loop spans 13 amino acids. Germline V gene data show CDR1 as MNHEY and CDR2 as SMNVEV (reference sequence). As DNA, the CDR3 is TGTGCCAGCAGGGGAAGCGCCCAAGAGACCCAGTACTTC. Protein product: CASRGSAQETQYF.

The CDR3 DNA sequence: TGTGCCAGCAGCTTAGGCGGCAGGGGCGGGGAGCTGTTTTTT. Translated, it gives CASSLGGRGGELFF. This chain uses TRBV5-6 with TRBJ2-2, with D perhaps matching TRBD1 (6 bases). Germline lookup yields CDR1 SGHDT and CDR2 YYEEEE. The CDR3 consists of 14 residues. Trimming pared 2 bases from V and 7 bases from J, leaving 12 bases between.

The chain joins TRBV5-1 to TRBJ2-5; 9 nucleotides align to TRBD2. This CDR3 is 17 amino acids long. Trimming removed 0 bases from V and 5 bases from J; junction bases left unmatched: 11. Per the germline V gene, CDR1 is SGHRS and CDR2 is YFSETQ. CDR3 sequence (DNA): TGCGCCAGCAGCTTGGATCCGTCTAGCGGGGTGGGGGAGACCCAGTACTTC. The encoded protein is CASSLDPSSGVGETQYF. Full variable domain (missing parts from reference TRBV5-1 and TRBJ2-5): KAGVTQTPRYLIKTRGQQVTLSCSPISGHRSVSWYQQTPGQGLQFLFEYFSETQRNKGNFPGRFSGRQFSNSRSEMNVSTLELGDSALYLCASSLDPSSGVGETQYFGPGTRLLVL.

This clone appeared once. This CDR3 reads CASSPRGGSSPLHF. The CDR3 bases are TGTGCCAGCAGTCCTAGGGGAGGGAGTTCACCCCTCCACTTT. The gene calls are TRBV28 and TRBJ1-6, with D possibly matching TRBD1 (5 bases). Trimming removed 5 bases from V and 9 bases from J, with 14 bases in between. CDR1 is MDHEN and CDR2 is SYDVKM in the germline V gene. The CDR3 runs 14 residues.

CDR3 protein: CASSPTTIATEAFF. In DNA form, the CDR3 reads TGCGCCAGCAGCCCCACGACGATTGCAACTGAAGCTTTCTTT. This chain uses TRBV5-1 with TRBJ1-1; D is uncertain. The CDR3 sequence is 14 residues long. From germline, CDR1 is SGHRS and CDR2 YFSETQ. V lost 4 bases to trimming and J lost 5 bases, with 15 bases between them.

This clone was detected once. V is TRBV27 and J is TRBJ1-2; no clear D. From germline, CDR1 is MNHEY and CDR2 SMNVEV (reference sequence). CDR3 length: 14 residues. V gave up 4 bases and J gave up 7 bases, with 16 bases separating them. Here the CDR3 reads CASSSGRLSAGYTF. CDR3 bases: TGTGCCAGCAGTTCCGGCAGGTTATCTGCTGGCTACACCTTC.

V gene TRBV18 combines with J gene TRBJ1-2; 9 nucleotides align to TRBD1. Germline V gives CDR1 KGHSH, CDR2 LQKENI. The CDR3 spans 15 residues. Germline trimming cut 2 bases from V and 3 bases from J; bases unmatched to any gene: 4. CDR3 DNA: TGTGCCAGCTCACCATGGAGGACAGGGGACTATGGCTACACCTTC. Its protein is CASSPWRTGDYGYTF.

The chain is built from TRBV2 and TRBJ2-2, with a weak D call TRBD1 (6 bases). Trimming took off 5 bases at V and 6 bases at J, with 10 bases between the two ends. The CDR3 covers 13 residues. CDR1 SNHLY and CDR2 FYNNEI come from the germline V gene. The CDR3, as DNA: TGTGCCAGCAGTAACAGGGTCCCCGGGGAGCTGTTTTTT. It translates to CASSNRVPGELFF.

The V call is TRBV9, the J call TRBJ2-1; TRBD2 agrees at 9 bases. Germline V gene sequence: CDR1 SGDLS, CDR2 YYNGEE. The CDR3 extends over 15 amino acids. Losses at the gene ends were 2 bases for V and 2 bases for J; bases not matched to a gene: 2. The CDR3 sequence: CASSVTSGPYNEQFF. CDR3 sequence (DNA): TGTGCCAGCAGCGTGACTAGCGGACCCTACAATGAGCAGTTCTTC.

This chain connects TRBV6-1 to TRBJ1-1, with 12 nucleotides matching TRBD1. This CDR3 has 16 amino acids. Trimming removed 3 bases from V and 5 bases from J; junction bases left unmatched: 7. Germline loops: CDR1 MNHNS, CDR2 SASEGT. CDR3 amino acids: CASSEGTGGRRTEAFF. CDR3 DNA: TGTGCCAGCAGTGAGGGGACAGGGGGCAGGAGGACTGAAGCTTTCTTT.

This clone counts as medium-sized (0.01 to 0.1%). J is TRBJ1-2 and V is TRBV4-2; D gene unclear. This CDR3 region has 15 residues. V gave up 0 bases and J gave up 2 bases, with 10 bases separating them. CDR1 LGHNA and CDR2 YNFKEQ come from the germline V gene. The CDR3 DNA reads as TGTGCCAGCAGCCAAGAGGGATCGACCAACTATGGCTACACCTTC. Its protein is CASSQEGSTNYGYTF.

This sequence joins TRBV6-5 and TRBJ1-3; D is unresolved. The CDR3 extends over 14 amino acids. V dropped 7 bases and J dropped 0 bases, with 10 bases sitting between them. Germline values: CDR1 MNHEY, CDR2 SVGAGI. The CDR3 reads CASKSDRSGNTIYF. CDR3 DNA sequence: TGTGCCAGCAAGTCGGACCGCTCTGGAAACACCATATATTTT.

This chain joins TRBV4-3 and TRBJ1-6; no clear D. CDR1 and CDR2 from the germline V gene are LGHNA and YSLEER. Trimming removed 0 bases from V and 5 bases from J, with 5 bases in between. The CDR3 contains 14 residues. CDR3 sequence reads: CASSQETDNSPLHF. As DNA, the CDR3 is TGCGCCAGCAGCCAAGAGACCGATAATTCACCCCTCCACTTT.

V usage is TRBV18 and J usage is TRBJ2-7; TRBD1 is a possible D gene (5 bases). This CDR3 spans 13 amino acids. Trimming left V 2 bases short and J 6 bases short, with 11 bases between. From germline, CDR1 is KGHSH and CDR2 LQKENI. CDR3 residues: CASSPREGAEQYF. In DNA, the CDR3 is TGTGCCAGCTCACCAAGGGAAGGGGCCGAGCAGTACTTC.

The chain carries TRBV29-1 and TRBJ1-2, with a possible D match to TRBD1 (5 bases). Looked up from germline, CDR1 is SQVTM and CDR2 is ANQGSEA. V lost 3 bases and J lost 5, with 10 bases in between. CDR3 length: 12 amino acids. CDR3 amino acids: CSVDIGGYGYTF. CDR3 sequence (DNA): TGCAGCGTTGATATCGGGGGGTATGGCTACACCTTC.

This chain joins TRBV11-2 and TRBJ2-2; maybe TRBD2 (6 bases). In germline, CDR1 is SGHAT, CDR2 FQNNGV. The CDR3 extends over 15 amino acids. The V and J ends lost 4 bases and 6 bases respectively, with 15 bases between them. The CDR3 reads CASSSLREKAGELFF. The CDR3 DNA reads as TGTGCCAGCAGCTCGCTACGGGAGAAGGCCGGGGAGCTGTTTTTT.

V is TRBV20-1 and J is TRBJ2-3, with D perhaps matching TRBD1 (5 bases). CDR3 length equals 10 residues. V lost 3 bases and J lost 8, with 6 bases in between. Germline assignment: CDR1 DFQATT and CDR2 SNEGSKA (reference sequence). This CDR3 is CSASQGTQYF. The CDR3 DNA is TGCAGTGCTAGCCAGGGTACGCAGTATTTT.

The CDR3 region has the DNA TGCGCCAGCAGCCATGAAGTCTCGAACACCGGGGAGCTGTTTTTT. Protein: CASSHEVSNTGELFF. This rearrangement joins TRBV4-1 to TRBJ2-2; D is undetermined. Germline assignment: CDR1 MGHRA and CDR2 YSYEKL. The CDR3 contains 15 residues. Trimming left V 3 bases short and J 0 bases short, with 8 bases between.

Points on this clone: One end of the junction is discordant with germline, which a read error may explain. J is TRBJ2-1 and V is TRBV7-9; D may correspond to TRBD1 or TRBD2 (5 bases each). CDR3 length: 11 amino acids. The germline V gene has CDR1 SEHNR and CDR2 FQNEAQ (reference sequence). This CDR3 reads CASSSRTGRLF. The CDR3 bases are TGTGCCAGCAGCTCAAGGACGGGGCGACTCTTC.

CDR3 coding DNA: TGTGCCAGTACAGGGACGAACAACAATGAGCAGTTCTTC. Protein product: CASTGTNNNEQFF. The chain is built from TRBV19 and TRBJ2-1; the D gene could be TRBD1 or TRBD2 (5 bases each). The CDR3 consists of 13 residues. V was shortened by 7 bases and J by 5 bases, with 12 bases between the two germline ends. The germline V gene has CDR1 LNHDA and CDR2 SQIVND (reference sequence).

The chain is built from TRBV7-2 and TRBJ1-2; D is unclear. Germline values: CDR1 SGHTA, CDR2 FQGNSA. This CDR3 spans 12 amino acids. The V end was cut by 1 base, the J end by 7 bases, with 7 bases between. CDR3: CASSLETGGYTF. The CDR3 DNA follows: TGTGCCAGCAGCTTAGAGACGGGTGGCTACACCTTC. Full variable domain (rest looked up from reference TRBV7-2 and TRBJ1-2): GAGVSQSPSNKVTEKGKDVELRCDPISGHTALYWYRQSLGQGLEFLIYFQGNSAPDKSGLPSDRFSAERTGGSVSTLTIQRTQQEDSAVYLCASSLETGGYTFGSGTRLTVV.